This paragraph covers one T cell receptor (beta chain) sequence. This specimen belongs to a study of blood T cell repertoires in COVID-19. Original analysis: Estimation of nucleated cell counts was performed using reference gene primer amplification. Repertoires were generated with immunoSEQ multiplex PCR, while TCRdb's copy carries only in-frame clones and drops some. D and trimming were read from the DNA, whereas the V and J calls and clone size are those reported in that table. The table records some 320,000 clones, about 90% of them present only once. Trimming stripped 3 bases from V and 7 bases from J, with 17 bases between. Germline V lookup: CDR1 KGHDR, CDR2 SFDVKD. The CDR3 contains 16 residues.

This receptor was obtained from a woman in her twenties or thirties with COVID-19, enrolled during active disease. Source material: peripheral blood. The V and J genes are TRBV24-1 and TRBJ1-4, with D possibly matching TRBD1 (6 bases). The DNA for the CDR3 is TGTGCCACCAGTGATGGACAGTCCCTGTCGATTGAAAAACTGTTTTTT. It translates to CATSDGQSLSIEKLFF.